Listed below are T cell receptor beta chains from one sample, sequenced in a study of PD-1 blockade in classical Hodgkin lymphoma. Data came from immunoSEQ multiplex PCR; TCRdb stores just in-frame clones and leaves some out. The data contain 8,500 to 14,000 clones, approximately 71% of them singletons. The sample here was peripheral blood mononuclear cells (PBMCs), taken at baseline. The source of these receptors is a human donor with classical Hodgkin lymphoma. Each CDR3 is given without its conserved first and last residue.

CDR3aa | v_gene | len | j_gene
ASSLITSGEQF | TRBV27 | 11 | TRBJ2-1
ASSLQGALVGNTIY | TRBV7-2 | 14 | TRBJ1-3
ASSPGLAGGEQY | TRBV7-9 | 12 | TRBJ2-7
ASSQDYDSSYEQY | TRBV4-3 | 13 | NA
ASSPGLAGGRKEQF | TRBV9 | 14 | TRBJ2-1
ASSLIAGVGGELF | TRBV5-1 | 13 | TRBJ2-2
ASSLGQRGNTIY | TRBV6-6 | 12 | TRBJ1-3
ASSLAGREGRETQY | TRBV7-2 | 14 | TRBJ2-5
ASSYRGNYGYT | TRBV5-1 | 11 | TRBJ1-2
ASSPSASGIRTDTQY | TRBV27 | 15 | TRBJ2-3
ASSFSGVLYEQY | TRBV11-3 | 12 | TRBJ2-7
ARGTGNTGELF | TRBV19 | 11 | TRBJ2-2
ASSTSGTTKVPQH | TRBV6-1 | 13 | TRBJ1-5
ASSQDQGRYNEQF | TRBV4-3 | 13 | TRBJ2-1
ASSSGGRTYEQY | TRBV6-6 | 12 | TRBJ2-7
ASSERDMNTGELF | TRBV18 | 13 | TRBJ2-2
ASSPSRDRFMNTEAF | TRBV18 | 15 | TRBJ1-1
ASSLAGGAVNEQF | TRBV27 | 13 | TRBJ2-1
ASRYTGNTEAF | TRBV13 | 11 | TRBJ1-1
AISGVSKGEQF | TRBV10-3 | 11 | TRBJ2-1
AISATGRNQPQH | TRBV10-3 | 12 | TRBJ1-5
ASSPYRESTEAF | TRBV18 | 12 | TRBJ1-1
ASSKAQLTDTQY | TRBV2 | 12 | TRBJ2-3
ASSRPRSDTQY | TRBV5-6 | 11 | TRBJ2-3
AISETGTGELF | TRBV10-3 | 11 | TRBJ2-2
ASSFHRPGQPQH | TRBV28 | 12 | TRBJ1-5
SVEDRFYEQY | TRBV29-1 | 10 | TRBJ2-7
ASSLRLAGAYNEQF | TRBV7-6 | 14 | TRBJ2-1
ASSYSAGQGGKLF | TRBV6-5 | 13 | TRBJ1-4
ASSRGLAGGAVGELF | TRBV4-3 | 15 | TRBJ2-2
ASSVAPGYEQY | TRBV9 | 11 | TRBJ2-7